This is a list of T cell receptor beta chains from one sample in a study of T-cell memory formation after mild COVID-19. TCRdb re-called the 5' RACE reads with MiXCR, one entry per CDR3 protein. The sample contains just over 400,000 distinct CDR3 sequences, around 22% of which appear only once. Material for sequencing was PBMCs or a T cell subset sorted from them (not recorded which). These receptor sequences come from an adult woman who had mild COVID-19 (a few samples of this study predate the infection). Cell type and time point are not known. Both conserved end residues are part of each CDR3. A D gene is named only where the DNA matches it firmly. Not all rows give a size; the values are once, few, many and, for expanded clones, a class.

v_gene,d_gene,j_gene,abundance,len,CDR3aa,CDR3nt
TRBV9,-,TRBJ2-3,-,16,CASSVEDAGGTDTQYF,TGTGCCAGCAGCGTAGAGGACGCCGGTGGCACAGATACGCAGTATTTT
TRBV9,-,TRBJ2-3,few,14,CASSVGPGLDTQYF,TGTGCCAGCAGCGTAGGTCCGGGGTTGGATACGCAGTATTTT
TRBV12-3/TRBV12-4,TRBD1,TRBJ1-2,-,15,CACSGGLQRTGGYTF,TGTGCCTGCAGCGGGGGACTCCAGAGGACAGGGGGCTACACCTTC
TRBV6-6,TRBD1,TRBJ2-7,-,14,CASKHGTGGYEQYF,TGTGCCAGCAAACATGGGACAGGAGGATACGAGCAGTACTTC
TRBV9,-,TRBJ1-1,-,15,CASSVAPGSNTEAFF,TGTGCCAGCAGCGTAGCCCCAGGGTCGAACACTGAAGCTTTCTTT
TRBV6-5,TRBD2,TRBJ2-3,-,15,CASRRLAASTDTQYF,TGTGCCAGCAGGCGACTAGCGGCTAGCACAGATACGCAGTATTTT
TRBV5-1,-,TRBJ2-1,-,14,CASSLVSGDNEQFF,TGCGCCAGCAGCTTGGTTTCAGGGGATAATGAGCAGTTCTTC
TRBV5-6,-,TRBJ2-7,few,15,CASSFGLNAGYEQYF,TGTGCCAGCAGCTTTGGCCTGAACGCCGGGTACGAGCAGTACTTC
TRBV12-5,-,TRBJ1-1,-,17,CASGLVLSGVFNTEAFF,TGTGCTAGTGGTTTGGTACTCTCAGGGGTTTTCAACACTGAAGCTTTCTTT
TRBV5-1,-,TRBJ2-1,-,13,CARFVPMFGLQFF,TGCGCCAGATTCGTTCCGATGTTCGGGCTTCAGTTCTTC
TRBV3-1,-,TRBJ1-5,-,12,CASSQQSQPQHF,TGTGCCAGCAGCCAGCAAAGTCAGCCCCAGCATTTT
TRBV20-1,-,TRBJ2-5,few,16,CSARGGPSGRQGTQYF,TGCAGTGCTAGGGGGGGACCATCCGGCAGGCAAGGAACCCAGTACTTC
TRBV6-5,-,TRBJ1-2,few,12,CASRGLGYGYTF,TGTGCCAGCCGAGGTTTAGGCTATGGCTACACCTTC
TRBV4-1,TRBD1,TRBJ2-7,-,14,CASSQEGTGVEQYF,TGCGCCAGCAGCCAGGAAGGGACAGGGGTCGAGCAGTACTTC
TRBV20-1,-,TRBJ1-1,-,12,CSARRGGTEAFF,TGCAGTGCTAGGCGTGGGGGCACTGAAGCTTTCTTT
TRBV29-1,-,TRBJ2-3,few,14,CSVYGQDYTDTQYF,TGCAGCGTCTATGGACAGGACTACACAGATACGCAGTATTTT
TRBV12-3/TRBV12-4,-,TRBJ2-3,-,14,CASSGGGRTDTQYF,TGTGCCAGCAGTGGTGGGGGTCGCACAGATACGCAGTATTTT
TRBV30,-,TRBJ2-3,-,11,CAWSAVITQYF,TGTGCCTGGAGTGCAGTTATCACGCAGTATTTT
TRBV9,TRBD2,TRBJ2-5,-,15,CASSVGVAGQETQYF,TGTGCCAGCAGCGTAGGAGTAGCGGGCCAAGAGACCCAGTACTTC
TRBV7-9,-,TRBJ2-7,-,13,CASSPEGGYEQYF,TGTGCCAGCAGCCCTGAGGGGGGCTACGAGCAGTACTTC
TRBV4-3,-,TRBJ1-2,-,16,CASSQETLGANYGYTF,TGCGCCAGCAGCCAAGAGACACTGGGAGCTAACTATGGCTACACCTTC
TRBV5-4,-,TRBJ2-2,few,16,CASSPGTLRATGELFF,TGTGCCAGCAGCCCCGGGACTCTTCGAGCGACCGGGGAGCTGTTTTTT
TRBV9,TRBD1,TRBJ1-2,-,15,CASSTSGTGDYGYTF,TGTGCCAGCAGCACGTCCGGGACAGGGGATTATGGCTACACCTTC
TRBV7-9,-,TRBJ2-3,few,16,CASSILGAPSTDTQYF,TGTGCCAGCAGCATCCTCGGGGCCCCTAGCACAGATACGCAGTATTTT
TRBV4-1,-,TRBJ1-2,-,13,CASSQESGNGYTF,TGCGCCAGCAGCCAAGAAAGTGGGAATGGCTACACCTTC
TRBV20-1,-,TRBJ2-5,-,14,CSARDRGGVQTQYF,TGCAGTGCTAGAGATCGCGGAGGGGTTCAGACCCAGTACTTC
TRBV2,TRBD1,TRBJ2-7,-,14,CASLDRVSSYEQYF,TGTGCCAGCCTAGACAGGGTATCGTCCTACGAGCAGTACTTC
TRBV21-1,-,TRBJ2-3,-,16,CATPRGAGVPSDTQYF,TGTGCCACACCCCGAGGAGCGGGAGTCCCTTCAGATACGCAGTATTTT
TRBV7-2,-,TRBJ2-5,-,14,CASSPSVHQETQYF,TGTGCCAGCAGCCCTAGCGTACACCAAGAGACCCAGTACTTC
TRBV9,-,TRBJ2-7,many,15,CASSVGSAGTYEQYF,TGTGCCAGCAGCGTAGGATCAGCGGGTACCTACGAGCAGTACTTC
TRBV7-6,TRBD2,TRBJ2-1,-,18,CASSSTSGALSSYNEQFF,TGTGCCAGCAGCTCGACTAGCGGGGCCTTAAGCTCCTACAATGAGCAGTTCTTC
TRBV7-2,-,TRBJ2-5,many,15,CASSLFHGYQETQYF,TGTGCCAGCAGCTTATTTCACGGATACCAAGAGACCCAGTACTTC
TRBV4-3,TRBD2,TRBJ2-5,-,16,CASSQDLAGGEETQYF,TGCGCCAGCAGCCAAGATTTAGCGGGGGGAGAAGAGACCCAGTACTTC
TRBV29-1,-,TRBJ2-7,-,11,CSVEEKSKQYF,TGCAGCGTTGAAGAAAAGTCCAAGCAGTACTTC
TRBV28,TRBD1,TRBJ1-2,-,14,CASSHRATGVGYTF,TGTGCCAGCAGCCACCGAGCGACAGGGGTTGGCTACACCTTC
TRBV6-6,-,TRBJ2-6,few,13,CASIPPGANVLTF,TGTGCCAGCATCCCCCCTGGGGCCAACGTCCTGACTTTC
TRBV27,TRBD2,TRBJ2-1,few,13,CASRIAGGNEQFF,TGTGCCAGCAGGATAGCGGGAGGCAATGAGCAGTTCTTC
TRBV27,-,TRBJ2-1,-,15,CASSPPGNRYNEQFF,TGTGCCAGCAGTCCACCGGGCAATAGATACAATGAGCAGTTCTTC
TRBV23-1,-,TRBJ1-3,few,17,CASSHKRGLYSGNTIYF,TGCGCCAGCAGTCACAAGCGAGGGCTTTACTCTGGAAACACCATATATTTT
TRBV7-2,TRBD2,TRBJ2-5,few,16,CASSLKASGTQGTQYF,TGTGCCAGCAGCTTAAAGGCTAGCGGGACCCAGGGGACCCAGTACTTC
TRBV29-1,TRBD2,TRBJ2-3,once,14,CSVGLAGGPNTQYF,TGCAGCGTTGGTCTGGCGGGAGGGCCAAATACGCAGTATTTT
TRBV4-1,-,TRBJ2-7,-,13,CASSQFLAYEQYF,TGCGCCAGCAGCCAATTCCTGGCCTACGAGCAGTACTTC
TRBV6-2/TRBV6-3,TRBD2,TRBJ2-2,few,18,CASSYPGLAGVRTGELFF,TGTGCCAGCAGTTACCCGGGACTAGCGGGAGTAAGGACCGGGGAGCTGTTTTTT
TRBV4-1,TRBD2,TRBJ2-1,few,17,CASSQGYTSGGAWEQFF,TGCGCCAGCAGCCAAGGCTATACTAGCGGGGGGGCCTGGGAGCAGTTCTTC
TRBV6-5,TRBD1,TRBJ1-2,few,13,CASSSRGTYGYTF,TGTGCCAGCAGTTCCAGGGGGACCTATGGCTACACCTTC
TRBV6-6,-,TRBJ2-6,-,17,CASTGRGSLSGANVLTF,TGTGCCAGCACCGGCAGGGGCTCCCTCTCTGGGGCCAACGTCCTGACTTTC
TRBV20-1,TRBD1,TRBJ1-5,-,14,CSAYGQGSGQPQHF,TGCAGTGCTTACGGACAGGGGAGCGGTCAGCCCCAGCATTTT
TRBV7-2,-,TRBJ1-5,few,16,CASSPEIGVSNQPQHF,TGTGCCAGCAGCCCCGAGATTGGAGTTAGCAATCAGCCCCAGCATTTT
TRBV7-6,TRBD2,TRBJ2-1,-,15,CASSNFEGRAHEQFF,TGTGCCAGCAGTAATTTCGAAGGGAGGGCCCATGAGCAGTTCTTC
TRBV18,TRBD1,TRBJ1-1,few,15,CASSQGARGATEAFF,TGTGCCAGCTCACAGGGGGCACGCGGTGCCACTGAAGCTTTCTTT
TRBV6-6,-,TRBJ2-7,-,15,CASSPGGTGHHEQYF,TGTGCCAGCAGTCCGGGAGGGACAGGGCACCACGAGCAGTACTTC
TRBV20-1,-,TRBJ1-6,-,14,CSARVGLYNSPLHF,TGCAGTGCTAGAGTAGGGCTCTATAATTCACCCCTCCACTTT
TRBV7-9,-,TRBJ2-7,-,13,CATAGPFEYEQYF,TGTGCCACCGCGGGACCATTCGAATACGAGCAGTACTTC
TRBV29-1,-,TRBJ2-7,many,12,CSVRDTAYEQYF,TGCAGCGTCCGGGACACAGCCTACGAGCAGTACTTC
TRBV5-5,-,TRBJ2-7,many,13,CASSFRTSYEQYF,TGTGCCAGCAGCTTTCGGACTTCCTACGAGCAGTACTTC